These 2 T cell receptor beta chains were sequenced from one sample in a study of blood T cell repertoires in COVID-19. Profiling relied on immunoSEQ multiplex PCR, and the TCRdb table lists in-frame clones only, not all of them. The sample yields roughly 500,000 clones, 70% to 90% seen once. The material sequenced was PBMCs or T cells enriched from blood (not recorded which). These TCRs come from a woman aged 60 to 75 who had recovered from COVID-19.

This rearrangement joins TRBV5-1 to TRBJ2-1, with 13 bases that match TRBD2. This CDR3 contains 15 residues. V was clipped by 4 bases and J by 5 bases; unmatched bases: 3. Germline V gene data show CDR1 as SGHRS and CDR2 as YFSETQ. The CDR3 DNA follows: TGCGCCAGCAGCGAGGGGACTAGCGGGAACAATGAGCAGTTCTTC. It is translated as CASSEGTSGNNEQFF.

This chain connects TRBV19 to TRBJ2-2, with 10 bases fitting TRBD1. The CDR3 contains 16 residues. Germline V gene lookup returns CDR1 LNHDA and CDR2 SQIVND (reference sequence). The junction had 11 bases not matched to a gene; V was cut back by 7 bases and J by 6 bases. The CDR3 DNA follows: TGTGCCAGTAAACGGACAGGGGGATCGGGCGCCGGGGAGCTGTTTTTT. This sequence encodes CASKRTGGSGAGELFF.